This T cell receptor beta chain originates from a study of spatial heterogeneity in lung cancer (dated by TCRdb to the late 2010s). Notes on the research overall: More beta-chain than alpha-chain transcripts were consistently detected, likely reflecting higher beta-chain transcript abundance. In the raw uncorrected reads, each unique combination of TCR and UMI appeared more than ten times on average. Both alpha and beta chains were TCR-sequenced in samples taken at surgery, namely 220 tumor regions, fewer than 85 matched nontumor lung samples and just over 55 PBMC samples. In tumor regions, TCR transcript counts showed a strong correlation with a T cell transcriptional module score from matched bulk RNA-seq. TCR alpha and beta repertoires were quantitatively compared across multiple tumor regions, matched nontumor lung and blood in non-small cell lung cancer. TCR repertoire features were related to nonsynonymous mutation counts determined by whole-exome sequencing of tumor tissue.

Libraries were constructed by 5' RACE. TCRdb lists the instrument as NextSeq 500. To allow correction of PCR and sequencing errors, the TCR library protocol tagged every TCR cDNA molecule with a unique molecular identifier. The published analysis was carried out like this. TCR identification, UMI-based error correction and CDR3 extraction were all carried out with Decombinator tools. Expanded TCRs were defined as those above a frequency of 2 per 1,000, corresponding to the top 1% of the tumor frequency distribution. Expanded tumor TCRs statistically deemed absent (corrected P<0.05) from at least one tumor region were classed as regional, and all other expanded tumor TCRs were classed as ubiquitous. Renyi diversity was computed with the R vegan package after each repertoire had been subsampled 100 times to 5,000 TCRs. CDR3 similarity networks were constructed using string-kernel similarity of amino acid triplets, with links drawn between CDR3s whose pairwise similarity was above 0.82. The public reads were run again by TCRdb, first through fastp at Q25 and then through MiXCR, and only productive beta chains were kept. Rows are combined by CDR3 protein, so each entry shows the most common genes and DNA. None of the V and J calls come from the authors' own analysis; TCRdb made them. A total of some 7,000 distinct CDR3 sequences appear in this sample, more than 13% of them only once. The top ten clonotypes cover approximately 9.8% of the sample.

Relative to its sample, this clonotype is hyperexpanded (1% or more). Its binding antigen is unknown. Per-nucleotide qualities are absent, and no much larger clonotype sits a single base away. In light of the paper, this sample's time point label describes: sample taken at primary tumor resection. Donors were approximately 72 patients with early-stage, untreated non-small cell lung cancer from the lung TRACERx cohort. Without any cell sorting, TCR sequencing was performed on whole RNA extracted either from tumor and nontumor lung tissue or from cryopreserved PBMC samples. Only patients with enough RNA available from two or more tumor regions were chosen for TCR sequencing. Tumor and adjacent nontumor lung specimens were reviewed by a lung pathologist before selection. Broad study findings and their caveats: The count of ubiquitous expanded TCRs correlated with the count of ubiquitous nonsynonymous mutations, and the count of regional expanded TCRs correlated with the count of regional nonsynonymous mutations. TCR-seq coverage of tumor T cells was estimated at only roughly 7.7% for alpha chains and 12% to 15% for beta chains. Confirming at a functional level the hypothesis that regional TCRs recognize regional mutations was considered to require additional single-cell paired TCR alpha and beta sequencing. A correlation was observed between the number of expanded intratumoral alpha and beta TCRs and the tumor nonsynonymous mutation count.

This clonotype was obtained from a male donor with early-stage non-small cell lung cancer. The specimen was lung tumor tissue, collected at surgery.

The CDR3 protein is CSVEDPGASLNEQFF. The DNA reads TGCAGCGTTGAAGATCCAGGGGCAAGCCTAAATGAGCAGTTCTTC. The V gene is TRBV29-1 and the J gene is TRBJ2-1, and possibly TRBD1, on 6 matching bases. For CDR1 and CDR2, the germline V gene lists SQVTM and ANQGSEA. Trimming takes 0 bases from V and 7 bases from J, and the germline ends sit 16 bases apart. From the cysteine through the phenylalanine, the CDR3 covers 15 amino acids. The kept DNA is CDR3 alone, 45 bases in frame from the first base.